Each of the 9 T cell receptor beta chains below was sequenced from the same sample in a study of cytomegalovirus exposure and HLA in healthy donors. The PCR employed 60 Vbeta primers together with 13 Jbeta primers. Produced via immunoSEQ multiplex PCR; TCRdb's table is partial and in-frame only. This repertoire shows about 200,000 clones, approximately 79% found once; its top ten account for over 1.5%. Specimen: PBMCs. These receptors all stem from a girl under 18 in good health and CMV-seropositive.

The gene calls are TRBV7-2 and TRBJ2-1, with TRBD1 matching over 7 bases. This CDR3 has 18 amino acids. The V gene's germline CDR1 is SGHTA and CDR2 FQGNSA. J lost 9 bases, V lost 0 bases, and 17 bases had no gene match. In nucleotides, the CDR3 is TGTGCCAGCAGCTTAGCGTTCTTGGGGGCTAGGACAGGAATTGAGCAGTTCTTC. Amino acids: CASSLAFLGARTGIEQFF.

The V gene is TRBV28, the J gene TRBJ1-5; 8 nucleotides agree with TRBD1. In germline, CDR1 is MDHEN, CDR2 SYDVKM. After removal of 4 bases from V and 6 bases from J, the junction contained 8 bases not matched to a gene. The CDR3 totals 15 residues. The CDR3 loop is CASSSQGGRSQPQHF. The CDR3, as DNA: TGTGCCAGCAGTTCACAGGGGGGTAGGAGTCAGCCCCAGCATTTT.

This clone turned up a few times. This chain connects TRBV5-4 to TRBJ2-7, with D maybe TRBD2 (6 bases). The V gene's germline CDR1 is SGHNT and CDR2 YYREEE (reference sequence). The CDR3 loop spans 15 amino acids. With 6 bases removed from V and 6 bases from J, the gap between germline ends came to 22 bases. CDR3 coding DNA: TGTGCCAGCACCCCACTCGGGGGACCGGGGGTCGAGCAGTACTTC. Amino acids: CASTPLGGPGVEQYF.

This CDR3 is CASSLQVAEKLFF. CDR3 sequence (DNA): TGTGCCAGCAGCTTACAGGTCGCGGAAAAACTGTTTTTT. V usage is TRBV7-6 and J usage is TRBJ1-4; the D is unclear. This CDR3 region has 13 residues. Trimming cost V 2 bases and J 8 bases, with 9 bases left between them. Germline V CDR1 and CDR2: SGHVS, FNYEAQ. The entire variable domain, with the rest obtained from reference TRBV7-6 and TRBJ1-4, is as follows: GAGVSQSPRYKVTKRGQDVALRCDPISGHVSLYWYRQALGQGPEFLTYFNYEAQQDKSGLPNDRFSAERPEGSISTLTIQRTEQRDSAMYRCASSLQVAEKLFFGSGTQLSVL.

This chain connects TRBV7-8 to TRBJ1-2; 7 nucleotides align to TRBD1. From germline, CDR1 is SGHVS and CDR2 FQNEAQ. This CDR3 comprises 13 residues. J gave up 2 bases and V 5 bases, and 2 bases lay outside the gene matches. DNA of the CDR3: TGTGCCAGCAGCAAGGGACAGAACTATGGCTACACCTTC. Protein product: CASSKGQNYGYTF.

J is TRBJ2-5 and V is TRBV6-6, with 8 bases identical to TRBD1. V lost 2 bases to trimming and J lost 5 bases; unmatched junction nucleotides: 7. The CDR3 is 15 residues long. Germline values: CDR1 MNHNY, CDR2 SVGAGI (reference sequence). In nucleotides, the CDR3 is TGTGCCAGCAGTTACCGTACAGGGGGTCGGGAGACCCAGTACTTC. This encodes CASSYRTGGRETQYF.

The rearrangement uses TRBV30 and TRBJ1-4; maybe TRBD1 (6 bases). V lost 3 bases and J lost 6, with 11 bases in between. The CDR3 is 13 amino acids. From germline, CDR1 is GTSNPN and CDR2 SVGIG (reference sequence). CDR3 protein: CAWRARTDEKLFF. The CDR3 DNA follows: TGTGCCTGGAGGGCTCGGACAGATGAAAAACTGTTTTTT.

The CDR3 DNA follows: TGTGCCAGTAGCCGGGGACAAAACACTGAAGCTTTCTTT. Its translation is CASSRGQNTEAFF. V usage is TRBV19 and J usage is TRBJ1-1; maybe TRBD1 (6 bases). The CDR3 runs to 13 residues. Germline-derived CDR1 and CDR2 are LNHDA and SQIVND (reference sequence). The V end was cut by 6 bases, the J end by 2 bases, with 10 bases between.

The V gene is TRBV23-1, the J gene TRBJ2-5; 8 bases map to TRBD1. TRBV23-1 qualifies as an ORF whose function is uncertain. V shed 2 bases, J shed 0 bases, and the junction held 17 bases outside the gene matches. The CDR3 extends over 20 amino acids. In DNA, the CDR3 is TGCGCCAGCAGTCAACCTATCGGACAGGGTAAGGTATTGAACCAAGAGACCCAGTACTTC. This gives the protein CASSQPIGQGKVLNQETQYF.